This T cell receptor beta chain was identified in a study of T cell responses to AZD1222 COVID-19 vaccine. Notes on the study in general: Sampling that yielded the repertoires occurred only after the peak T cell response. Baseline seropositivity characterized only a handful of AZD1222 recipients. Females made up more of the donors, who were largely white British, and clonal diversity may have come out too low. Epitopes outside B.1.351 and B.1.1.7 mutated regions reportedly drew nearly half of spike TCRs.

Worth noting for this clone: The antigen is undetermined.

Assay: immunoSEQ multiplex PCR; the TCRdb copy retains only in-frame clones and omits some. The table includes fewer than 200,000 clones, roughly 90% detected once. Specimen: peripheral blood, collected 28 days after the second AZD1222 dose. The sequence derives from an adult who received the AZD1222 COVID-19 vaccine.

CDR3 sequence (DNA): TGTGCCAGCATTACGAGAGTAGAGGCTACGCAGTATTTT. Translation: CASITRVEATQYF. The chain couples TRBV2 to TRBJ2-3; no clear D gene. V was pared by 7 bases and J by 8 bases, with 16 bases between. The CDR3 runs 13 residues. Germline CDR1 and CDR2: SNHLY and FYNNEI.